Listed here are 12 T cell receptor beta chains from one sample, sequenced in a study of cytomegalovirus exposure and HLA in healthy donors. The PCR made use of 60 Vbeta and 13 Jbeta primers. Here immunoSEQ multiplex PCR was the method, and the copy in TCRdb shows in-frame clones only, minus some. The sample holds tens of thousands of clones. The sequencing input was PBMCs. These receptors were collected from a man aged 18 to 29 in good health and CMV-seropositive.

The J gene is TRBJ1-4, the V gene TRBV2, with D maybe TRBD1 (5 bases). The CDR3 consists of 15 residues. The germline V gene has CDR1 SNHLY and CDR2 FYNNEI. V gave up 6 bases and J gave up 1 base, with 12 bases separating them. DNA of the CDR3: TGTGCCAGCAGCCTCCGGGGGGTAACTAATGAAAAACTGTTTTTT. It encodes CASSLRGVTNEKLFF.

This chain connects TRBV7-9 to TRBJ1-2; weak D call: TRBD1 (5 bases). Germline V gene sequence: CDR1 SEHNR, CDR2 FQNEAQ (reference sequence). The CDR3 length is 12 residues. V lost 8 bases and J 5 bases, leaving 12 bases between the germline ends. The CDR3 region has the DNA TGTGCCAGCTCTACCGGGGGGTATGGCTACACCTTC. Protein sequence: CASSTGGYGYTF.

This chain links TRBV4-1 with TRBJ2-7, with 10 nucleotides matching TRBD1. The germline CDR1 and CDR2 sequences are MGHRA and YSYEKL. This CDR3 spans 14 amino acids. V was clipped by 5 bases and J by 9 bases; unmatched bases: 10. The CDR3 sequence: CASSTPGTGVGQYF. CDR3 nucleotides: TGCGCCAGCAGCACCCCCGGGACAGGGGTAGGGCAGTACTTC.

The V call is TRBV5-6, the J call TRBJ1-1, with a possible D match to TRBD1 (6 bases). The CDR3 sequence is 14 residues long. Germline CDR1 reads SGHDT; CDR2 reads YYEEEE. Trimming stripped 4 bases from V and 2 bases from J, with 12 bases between. CDR3 in DNA: TGTGCCAGCAGCCGTACAGGGATCAACACTGAAGCTTTCTTT. Its protein product is CASSRTGINTEAFF.

This rearrangement joins TRBV2 to TRBJ1-5; tentatively, D is TRBD1 (5 bases). V shed 3 bases and J shed 7 bases, with 13 bases lying between them. The CDR3 is made up of 14 amino acids. CDR1 SNHLY and CDR2 FYNNEI come from the germline V gene. Here the CDR3 DNA reads TGTGCCAGCAGTGATGACCAGGGAGGGCAGCCCCAGCATTTT. Protein: CASSDDQGGQPQHF.

This sequence joins TRBV28 and TRBJ1-2; tentatively, D is TRBD1 (6 bases). Germline-derived CDR1 and CDR2 are MDHEN and SYDVKM. Trimming removed 2 bases at V and 4 bases at J, with 17 bases between. This CDR3 is built from 16 residues. CDR3 in amino acids: CASSLRYTGKGYGYTF. For the CDR3, the DNA is TGTGCCAGCAGTTTACGTTACACAGGGAAGGGCTATGGCTACACCTTC.

The chain carries TRBV10-2 and TRBJ2-1, with 7 bases identical to TRBD2. V lost 5 bases and J lost 3; bases outside the gene matches: 10. The CDR3 sequence is 16 residues long. Per germline, CDR1 WSHSY and CDR2 SAAADI. The CDR3 nucleotides are TGCGCCAGCAGTCCGATGGGCGGGAGTGACTACAATGAGCAGTTCTTC. As protein: CASSPMGGSDYNEQFF.

The rearrangement joins TRBV5-6 to TRBJ2-1, with D perhaps matching TRBD1 (6 bases). The V gene lost 2 bases and the J gene lost 6 bases, with 12 bases spanning the gap. The V gene's germline CDR1 is SGHDT and CDR2 YYEEEE. This CDR3 has 14 amino acids. The CDR3 spells CASSFGGRSNEQFF. In nucleotides, the CDR3 is TGTGCCAGCAGCTTTGGGGGCAGATCCAATGAGCAGTTCTTC. Supplemented by reference TRBV5-6 and TRBJ2-1, the full variable domain reads DAGVTQSPTHLIKTRGQQVTLRCSPKSGHDTVSWYQQALGQGPQFIFQYYEEEERQRGNFPDRFSGHQFPNYSSELNVNALLLGDSALYLCASSFGGRSNEQFFGPGTRLTVL.

This chain links TRBV4-1 with TRBJ1-1, with a possible D match to TRBD1 (5 bases). Germline lookup yields CDR1 MGHRA and CDR2 YSYEKL. The V end was cut by 1 base, the J end by 8 bases, with 26 bases between. The CDR3 spans 18 residues. For the CDR3, the DNA is TGCGCCAGCAGCCAAGTTGTCAGAAGGGTCGTCCCGGGGGTAGAAGCTTTCTTT. Protein product: CASSQVVRRVVPGVEAFF.

The DNA of the CDR3 is TGTGGGGGGGAGAAGAGCTCCTACGAGCAGTACTTC. This sequence encodes CGGEKSSYEQYF. The gene calls are TRBV27 and TRBJ2-7, with D tentatively TRBD2 (6 bases). This CDR3 spans 12 amino acids. Germline V gives CDR1 MNHEY, CDR2 SMNVEV (reference sequence).

The rearrangement links TRBV6-1 to TRBJ1-2; D is unresolved. V lost 4 bases to trimming and J lost 4 bases, with 10 bases between them. Germline V gene lookup returns CDR1 MNHNS and CDR2 SASEGT. CDR3 length: 13 residues. The CDR3 nucleotides read TGTGCCAGCAGTGTGAGGGATGGCTATGGCTACACCTTC. It specifies CASSVRDGYGYTF.

V usage is TRBV28 and J usage is TRBJ1-1; D not resolved. Germline V gene sequence: CDR1 MDHEN, CDR2 SYDVKM. CDR3 size: 12 residues. V was trimmed by 3 bases and J by 10 bases, leaving 12 bases between them. The CDR3 loop is CASSLGLLGAFF. DNA of the CDR3: TGTGCCAGCAGTTTGGGCCTCCTCGGAGCTTTCTTT.